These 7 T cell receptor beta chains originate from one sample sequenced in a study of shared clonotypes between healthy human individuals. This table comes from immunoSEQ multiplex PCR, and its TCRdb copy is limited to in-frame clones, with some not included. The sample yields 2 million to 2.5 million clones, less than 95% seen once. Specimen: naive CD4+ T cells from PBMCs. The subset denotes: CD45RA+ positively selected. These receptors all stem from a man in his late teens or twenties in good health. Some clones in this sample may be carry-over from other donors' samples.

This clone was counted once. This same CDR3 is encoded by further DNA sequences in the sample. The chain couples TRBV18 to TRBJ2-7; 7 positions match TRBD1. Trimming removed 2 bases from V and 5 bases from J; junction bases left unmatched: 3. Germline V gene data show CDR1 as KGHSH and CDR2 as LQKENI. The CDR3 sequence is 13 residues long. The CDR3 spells CASSPNRGNEQYF. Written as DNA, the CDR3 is TGTGCCAGCTCACCAAACAGGGGCAACGAGCAGTACTTC.

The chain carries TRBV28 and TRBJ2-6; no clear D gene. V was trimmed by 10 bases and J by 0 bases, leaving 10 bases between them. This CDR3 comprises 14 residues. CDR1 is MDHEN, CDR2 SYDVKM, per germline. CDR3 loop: CATTLDSGANVLTF. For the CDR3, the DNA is TGTGCCACCACATTAGACTCTGGGGCCAACGTCCTGACTTTC.

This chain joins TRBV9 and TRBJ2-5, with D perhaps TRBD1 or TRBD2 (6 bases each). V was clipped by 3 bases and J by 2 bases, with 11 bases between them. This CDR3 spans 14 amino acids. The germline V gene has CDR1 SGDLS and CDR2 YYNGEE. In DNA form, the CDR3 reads TGTGCCAGCAGCGGGAGGGGGTTTCAAGAGACCCAGTACTTC. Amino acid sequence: CASSGRGFQETQYF.

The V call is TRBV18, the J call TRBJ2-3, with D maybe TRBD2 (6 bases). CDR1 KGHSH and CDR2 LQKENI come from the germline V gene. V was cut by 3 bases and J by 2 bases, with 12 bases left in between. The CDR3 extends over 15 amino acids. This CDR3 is CASSPGSGNTDTQYF. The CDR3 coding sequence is TGTGCCAGCTCACCTGGTAGCGGAAACACAGATACGCAGTATTTT.

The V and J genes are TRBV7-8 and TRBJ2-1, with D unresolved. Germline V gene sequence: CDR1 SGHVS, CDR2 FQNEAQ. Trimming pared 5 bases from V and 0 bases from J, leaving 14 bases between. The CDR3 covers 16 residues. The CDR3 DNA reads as TGTGCCAGCAGCGCTCGGCAACGGAGCTCCTACAATGAGCAGTTCTTC. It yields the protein CASSARQRSSYNEQFF.

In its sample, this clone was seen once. CDR3 DNA sequence: TGTGCCAGCAGTGGACAGAGAGAAGCTTTCTTT. Translated, it gives CASSGQREAFF. The gene calls are TRBV28 and TRBJ1-1, with a possible D match to TRBD1 (6 bases). In germline, CDR1 is MDHEN, CDR2 SYDVKM. V was pared by 5 bases and J by 8 bases, with 9 bases between. This CDR3 contains 11 residues.

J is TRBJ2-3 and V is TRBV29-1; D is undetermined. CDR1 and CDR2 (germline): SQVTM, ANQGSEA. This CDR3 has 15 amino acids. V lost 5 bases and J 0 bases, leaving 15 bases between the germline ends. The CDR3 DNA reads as TGCAGCGTTTGTAGGTGGGATTTCAGCACAGATACGCAGTATTTT. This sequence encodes CSVCRWDFSTDTQYF.